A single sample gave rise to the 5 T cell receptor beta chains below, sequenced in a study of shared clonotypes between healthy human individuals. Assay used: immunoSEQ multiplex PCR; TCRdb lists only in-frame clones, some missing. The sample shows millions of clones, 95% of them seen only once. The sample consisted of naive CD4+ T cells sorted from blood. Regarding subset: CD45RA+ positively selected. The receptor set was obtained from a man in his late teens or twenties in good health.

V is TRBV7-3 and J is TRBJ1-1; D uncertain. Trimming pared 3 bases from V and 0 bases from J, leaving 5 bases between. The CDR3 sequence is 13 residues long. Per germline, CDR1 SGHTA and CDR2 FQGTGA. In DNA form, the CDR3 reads TGTGCCAGCAGCTTCACGATGAACACTGAAGCTTTCTTT. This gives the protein CASSFTMNTEAFF.

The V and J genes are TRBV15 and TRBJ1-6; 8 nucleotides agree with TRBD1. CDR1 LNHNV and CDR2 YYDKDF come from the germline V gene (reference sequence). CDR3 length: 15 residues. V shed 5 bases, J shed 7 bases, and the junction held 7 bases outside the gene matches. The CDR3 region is CATSPMDRDNSPLHF. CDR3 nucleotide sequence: TGTGCCACCAGCCCCATGGACAGGGACAATTCACCCCTCCACTTT.

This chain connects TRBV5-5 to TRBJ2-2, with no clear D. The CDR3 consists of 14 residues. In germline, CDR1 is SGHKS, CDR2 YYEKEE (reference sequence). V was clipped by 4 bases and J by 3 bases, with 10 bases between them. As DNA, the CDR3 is TGTGCCAGCAGCGGACGGATGGACACCGGGGAGCTGTTTTTT. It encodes CASSGRMDTGELFF.

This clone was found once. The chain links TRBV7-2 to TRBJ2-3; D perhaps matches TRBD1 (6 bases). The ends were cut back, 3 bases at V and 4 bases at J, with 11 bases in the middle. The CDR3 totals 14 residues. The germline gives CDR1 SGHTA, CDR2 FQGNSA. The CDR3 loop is CASSFPGAADTQYF. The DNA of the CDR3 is TGTGCCAGCAGCTTCCCAGGGGCGGCAGATACGCAGTATTTT. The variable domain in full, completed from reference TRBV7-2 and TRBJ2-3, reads GAGVSQSPSNKVTEKGKDVELRCDPISGHTALYWYRQSLGQGLEFLIYFQGNSAPDKSGLPSDRFSAERTGGSVSTLTIQRTQQEDSAVYLCASSFPGAADTQYFGPGTRLTVL.

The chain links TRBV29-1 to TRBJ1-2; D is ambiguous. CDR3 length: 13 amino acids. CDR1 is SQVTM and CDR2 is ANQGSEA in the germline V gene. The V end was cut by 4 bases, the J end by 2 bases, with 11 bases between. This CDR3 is CSVGQRSNYGYTF. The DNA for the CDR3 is TGCAGCGTTGGCCAGCGATCAAACTATGGCTACACCTTC.